There are a few counts of the clone carrying this T cell receptor (beta chain). Researchers took RNA transcripts and amplified the TCR beta CDR3 regions from them. The primer set for the first-round RT-PCR of the TCR CDR3 was HTBI. In TCRdb, the multiplex PCR reads were re-called with MiXCR into one record per CDR3 protein. Among 460,000 or so distinct CDR3 sequences listed, approximately 15% were seen once. The V end was cut by 0 bases, the J end by 8 bases, with 14 bases between. The CDR3 spans 14 residues. From germline, CDR1 is SGDLS and CDR2 YYNGEE. The data were taken from a study of T cells in Graves' hyperthyroidism and ophthalmopathy. A roughly 9.1 ml volume of fresh peripheral blood provided the PBMCs.

The sample taken for sequencing was blood. The receptor comes from a woman younger than 35 with Graves' hyperthyroidism. The J gene is TRBJ1-1, the V gene TRBV9; no definite D call. In DNA form, the CDR3 reads TGTGCCAGCAGCGTAGAGCATGGCAACAACGAAGCTTTCTTT. As protein: CASSVEHGNNEAFF.